Below are 17 T cell receptor beta chains sequenced from a single sample in a study of blood T cell repertoires in COVID-19. Clones were sequenced by immunoSEQ multiplex PCR, and TCRdb holds only the in-frame ones, with some missing. The sample lists 210,000 or so clones, about four fifths seen once, with about 8% in the top ten. Material for sequencing was peripheral blood. These receptor sequences come from a woman between 45 and 60 years old with active or convalescent COVID-19.

V is TRBV2 and J is TRBJ2-3, with D perhaps matching TRBD1 (5 bases). CDR1 is SNHLY and CDR2 is FYNNEI in the germline V gene. The CDR3 covers 13 residues. Trimming took off 3 bases at V and 10 bases at J, with 14 bases between the two ends. The CDR3 sequence is CASSDDGQSPQYF. The CDR3 bases are TGTGCCAGCAGTGACGACGGACAATCTCCGCAGTATTTT.

This chain links TRBV28 with TRBJ2-5; 13 nucleotides line up with TRBD2. The CDR3 consists of 15 residues. The junction had 5 bases not matched to a gene; V was cut back by 4 bases and J by 6 bases. The germline gives CDR1 MDHEN, CDR2 SYDVKM. The CDR3: CASSSGLAGMKTQYF. The CDR3 DNA follows: TGTGCCAGCAGTTCGGGACTAGCGGGAATGAAGACCCAGTACTTC.

A remark on this clone: A read error may produce the germline difference seen at one junction end. The V gene is TRBV6-1, the J gene TRBJ2-5; 10 bases are a match to TRBD2. Germline CDR1 reads MNHNS; CDR2 reads SASEGT. The CDR3 extends over 16 amino acids. In DNA, the CDR3 is TGTGCCAGCAGTGAACTAGCGGGGGACGACCAAGAGGCCCAGTACTTC. This sequence encodes CASSELAGDDQEAQYF.

The chain employs TRBV5-1 and TRBJ2-6, with 11 bases that match TRBD1. Germline V lookup: CDR1 SGHRS, CDR2 YFSETQ. V shed 3 bases and J 2 bases; nucleotides not matched to a gene: 7. The CDR3 has 18 residues. Here the CDR3 DNA reads TGCGCCAGCAGCTCCCCCGGACAGGGGGCTACTGGGGCCAACGTCCTGACTTTC. Its translation: CASSSPGQGATGANVLTF.

V is TRBV2 and J is TRBJ2-7; perhaps TRBD1 as D (5 bases). This CDR3 spans 13 amino acids. Trimming cost V 1 base and J 12 bases, with 16 bases left between them. Germline-derived CDR1 and CDR2 are SNHLY and FYNNEI. As DNA, the CDR3 is TGTGCCAGCAGTGAAGATCCCCAGGGTCCTTCGTACGTC. It encodes CASSEDPQGPSYV.

This chain links TRBV7-2 with TRBJ2-5, with D possibly being TRBD1 (6 bases). This CDR3 is 14 amino acids long. V lost 4 bases, J lost 5 bases, and 14 bases lay in between. CDR1 and CDR2 (germline): SGHTA, FQGNSA. The CDR3 reads CASSSTGFGETQYF. CDR3 nucleotide sequence: TGTGCCAGCAGCTCGACAGGATTCGGGGAGACCCAGTACTTC.

The chain employs TRBV10-2 and TRBJ1-4; 7 nucleotides align to TRBD1. The CDR3 spans 15 residues. The V and J ends lost 3 bases and 5 bases, in that order; junction bases with no gene match: 6. Per germline, CDR1 WSHSY and CDR2 SAAADI. The CDR3 here is CASSERQGSNEKLFF. The CDR3 nucleotides read TGCGCCAGCAGTGAACGACAGGGCTCCAATGAAAAACTGTTTTTT.

The chain couples TRBV28 to TRBJ2-2; D might be TRBD2 (6 bases). Trimming stripped 2 bases from V and 4 bases from J, with 14 bases between. Germline loops: CDR1 MDHEN, CDR2 SYDVKM. This CDR3 spans 16 amino acids. CDR3 coding DNA: TGTGCCAGCAGTTTAAATTCGGGAGCGGGCACCGGGGAGCTGTTTTTT. This codes for CASSLNSGAGTGELFF.

The rearrangement uses TRBV19 and TRBJ2-1; D ambiguous. The germline V and J ends were trimmed by 7 bases and 5 bases, with 18 bases remaining between them. CDR3 size: 15 residues. Germline lookup yields CDR1 LNHDA and CDR2 SQIVND (reference sequence). The CDR3 nucleotides are TGTGCCAGTACCTCCACCGGGTGGGTGGACAATGAGCAGTTCTTC. Amino acids: CASTSTGWVDNEQFF.

The chain joins TRBV2 to TRBJ1-1; D is unresolved. CDR1 SNHLY and CDR2 FYNNEI come from the germline V gene. V was trimmed by 6 bases and J by 1 base, leaving 15 bases between them. This CDR3 region has 15 residues. The CDR3 DNA is TGTGCCAGCAGGGCGAGGAGCGGTTGGAACACTGAAGCTTTCTTT. This encodes CASRARSGWNTEAFF.

The gene calls are TRBV4-1 and TRBJ2-4; 8 nucleotides match TRBD1. The germline V gene encodes CDR1 MGHRA and CDR2 YSYEKL. The CDR3 totals 16 residues. J lost 2 bases, V lost 3 bases, and 6 bases had no gene match. The CDR3, as DNA: TGCGCCAGCAGCCATGGAAGGACAGGGCCCAAAAACATTCAGTACTTC. Translating it yields CASSHGRTGPKNIQYF.

V usage is TRBV6-4 and J usage is TRBJ2-1, with D tentatively TRBD1 (6 bases). Between the trimmed V and J ends, which lost 2 bases and 4 bases, there was a span of 15 bases. The CDR3 has 16 amino acids. Looked up from germline, CDR1 is MRHNA and CDR2 is SNTAGT. CDR3 DNA: TGTGCCAGCAGTGACCTCGAGACAGGAACGTACAATGAGCAGTTCTTC. Translation gives CASSDLETGTYNEQFF.

This clone appeared once. V usage is TRBV19 and J usage is TRBJ1-1; 10 positions agree with TRBD1. Germline V gene data show CDR1 as LNHDA and CDR2 as SQIVND (reference sequence). J was trimmed by 4 bases and V by 3 bases; bases with no gene match: 5. CDR3 length: 15 residues. CDR3 in DNA: TGTGCCAGTAGTATGCACCGGACAGGGGGCACTGAAGCTTTCTTT. Protein product: CASSMHRTGGTEAFF.

The chain carries TRBV6-5 and TRBJ2-2; possibly TRBD2 for D (6 bases). CDR1 is MNHEY and CDR2 is SVGAGI in the germline V gene. V was clipped by 2 bases and J by 5 bases, with 9 bases between them. The CDR3 loop spans 14 amino acids. The CDR3 DNA follows: TGTGCCAGCAGTTACCGACGGGAGACCGGGGAGCTGTTTTTT. Translated: CASSYRRETGELFF.

The CDR3 loop is CASRQGENSPLHF. In DNA form, the CDR3 reads TGCGCCAGTCGGCAGGGGGAAAATTCACCCCTCCACTTT. The V and J genes are TRBV5-1 and TRBJ1-6; 7 bases align to TRBD1. CDR3 length equals 13 residues. J gave up 7 bases and V 8 bases, and 6 bases lay outside the gene matches. Germline assignment: CDR1 SGHRS and CDR2 YFSETQ.

This chain's CDR3 is CASRPSGGGYTF. The CDR3 region has the DNA TGTGCCAGCAGGCCGAGTGGTGGTGGCTACACCTTC. The V gene is TRBV12-3 or TRBV12-4, the J gene TRBJ1-2; D not resolved. This CDR3 spans 12 amino acids. The V end was cut by 6 bases, the J end by 7 bases, with 12 bases between.

This clone occurred once. The J gene is TRBJ1-6, the V gene TRBV29-1; possibly TRBD1 for D (6 bases). This CDR3 contains 14 residues. V was shortened by 5 bases and J by 6 bases, with 14 bases between the two germline ends. Germline V lookup: CDR1 SQVTM, CDR2 ANQGSEA. CDR3 in amino acids: CSVRFGQPNSPLHF. The CDR3 coding sequence is TGCAGCGTTCGATTTGGACAGCCTAATTCACCCCTCCACTTT. The full variable domain, completed using reference TRBV29-1 and TRBJ1-6, is SAVISQKPSRDICQRGTSLTIQCQVDSQVTMMFWYRQQPGQSLTLIATANQGSEATYESGFVIDKFPISRPNLTFSTLTVSNMSPEDSSIYLCSVRFGQPNSPLHFGNGTRLTVT.